A selection of T cell receptor beta chains follows, all from one sample in a study of graft-versus-host responses after intestinal transplantation. Assay: immunoSEQ multiplex PCR; the TCRdb copy retains only in-frame clones and omits some. This sample has about 98,000 clones, with roughly 86% found just once. Sequences were derived from PBMCs, sampled 255 days after intestinal transplant. The source of these receptors is a human patient who received an intestinal transplant, so some T cells may come from the graft donor. CDR3s include the opening cysteine and the closing phenylalanine or tryptophan. A D gene is named only where the DNA matches it firmly. Size is stated for part of the rows, as once, few or many counts, or as a class when the clone is expanded.

j_gene,d_gene,abundance,v_gene,CDR3nt,CDR3aa
TRBJ1-2,.,.,TRBV4-2,TGTGCCAGCAGTAAAGCAGGGGTTCACAACTATGGCTACACCTTC,CASSKAGVHNYGYTF
TRBJ1-5,.,.,TRBV28,TGTGCCAGCAGTGCCTCGGCAAGCCCCCAGCATTTT,CASSASASPQHF
TRBJ1-1,.,once,TRBV27,TGTGCCAGCAATGACGGCTCTGGGAACACTGAAGCTTTCTTT,CASNDGSGNTEAFF
TRBJ1-3,.,once,TRBV6-5,TGTGCCAGCAGTTACTCAAACAGGGATGGAAACACCATATATTTT,CASSYSNRDGNTIYF
TRBJ2-7,TRBD1,.,TRBV7-9,TGTGCCAGCAGCGGACAGGGGGCGCGTTTCCAGTACTTC,CASSGQGARFQYF
TRBJ2-1,.,.,TRBV5-4,TGTGCCAGCAGCTTGGTTGGAGGAGACAATGAGCAGTTCTTC,CASSLVGGDNEQFF
TRBJ2-7,TRBD1,.,TRBV27,TGTGCCAGCAGTCCGAGGACAGGGCGCTCCTACGAGCAGTACTTC,CASSPRTGRSYEQYF
TRBJ2-3,.,once,TRBV6-5,TGTGCCAGCATGTGGGGGACCTTCACAGATACGCAGTATTTT,CASMWGTFTDTQYF
TRBJ2-4,.,once,TRBV30,TGTGCCTGGAGTGTACCCGAGGGCAGCCGATTCTTC,CAWSVPEGSRFF
TRBJ1-3,.,.,TRBV6-5,TGTGCCAGCAGTGGGGGGCCGGGGTCTGGAAACACCATATATTTT,CASSGGPGSGNTIYF
TRBJ2-5,.,.,TRBV4-1,TGCGCCAGCAGCCAAGGAGGGGGGCTGGAGACCCAGTACTTC,CASSQGGGLETQYF
TRBJ2-1,TRBD2,.,TRBV5-1,TGCGCCAGCAGCTCATCTAGCGGGGGCTACAATGAGCAGTTCTTC,CASSSSSGGYNEQFF
TRBJ2-2,.,once,TRBV10-1,TGCGCCAGCAGTGAGAGGGAAAACACCGGGGAGCTGTTTTTT,CASSERENTGELFF
TRBJ1-2,.,.,TRBV28,TGTGCCGTAGACCAACAGGACTATGGCTACACCTTC,CAVDQQDYGYTF
TRBJ2-2,TRBD2,.,TRBV27,TGTGCCAGCAGTTTATATCAGGGACTAGCGAAGAACACCGGGGAGCTGTTTTTT,CASSLYQGLAKNTGELFF
TRBJ1-3,.,.,TRBV6-1,TGTGCCAGCAGTGAACTACAAGGGGTTTCTGGAAACACCATATATTTT,CASSELQGVSGNTIYF
TRBJ2-7,.,once,TRBV5-6,TGTGCCAGCAGCTTGGGGCTAGCGCCCTCCTACGAGCAGTACTTC,CASSLGLAPSYEQYF
TRBJ2-3,TRBD2,.,TRBV29-1,TGCAGCGTTGAACTGGCGGTAGCGGGTAGAGTATGGACAGATACGCAGTATTTT,CSVELAVAGRVWTDTQYF
TRBJ2-1,TRBD1,.,TRBV6-5,TGTGCCAGCAGTTATGAGGGGGCCTTCTACAATGAGCAGTTCTTC,CASSYEGAFYNEQFF
TRBJ2-1,TRBD2,.,TRBV5-1,TGCGCCAGCAGCTGGGCTAGCGGCAATGAGCAGTTCTTC,CASSWASGNEQFF
TRBJ1-5,.,.,TRBV27,TGTGCCAGCAGACGAACCGGGAACATGGGCAATCAGCCCCAGCATTTT,CASRRTGNMGNQPQHF
TRBJ2-3,TRBD1,.,TRBV5-1,TGCGCCAGCAGTCCGACTTGGGACAGGACTGACCCATTGACAGATACGCAGTATTTT,CASSPTWDRTDPLTDTQYF
TRBJ2-5,TRBD2,.,TRBV28,TGTGCCCGCCAAGACGTAGCGGGGTGTGAGACCCAGTACTTC,CARQDVAGCETQYF
TRBJ2-1,.,once,TRBV14,TGTGCCAGCAGCCAAGTACGGGGGTGGAACAATGAGCAGTTCTTC,CASSQVRGWNNEQFF